Below are 26 T cell receptor beta chains sequenced from a single sample in a study of radiotherapy plus CTLA-4 blockade in lung cancer. Profiled with immunoSEQ multiplex PCR; TCRdb holds only in-frame clones, not every one. The table shows more than 95,000 clones, with just under 80% occurring only once. The sample consisted of peripheral blood, taken from a patient treated with radiotherapy plus ipilimumab. All receptors come from a human donor with non-small cell lung cancer who had a partial response to radiotherapy plus ipilimumab.

The V call is TRBV28, the J call TRBJ2-1; D gene ambiguous. The CDR3 is 13 amino acids. Per the germline V gene, CDR1 is MDHEN and CDR2 is SYDVKM. The ends were cut back, 4 bases at V and 9 bases at J, with 13 bases in the middle. CDR3 DNA sequence: TGTGCCAGCAGTTACCCCCTAACGGTTGAGCAGTTCTTC. Its translation is CASSYPLTVEQFF.

This clone has only a few counts. The chain is built from TRBV19 and TRBJ1-2; D is perhaps TRBD1 (5 bases). The CDR3 runs 13 residues. The germline gives CDR1 LNHDA, CDR2 SQIVND (reference sequence). Trimming took 7 bases from V and 6 from J, leaving 15 bases between them. This CDR3 reads CASTSLQGDGYTF. In nucleotides, the CDR3 is TGTGCCAGTACGTCTTTGCAGGGCGATGGCTACACCTTC.

V gene TRBV27 combines with J gene TRBJ1-4, with a tentative D call TRBD1 (5 bases). The CDR3 runs to 16 residues. V gave up 3 bases and J gave up 7 bases, with 18 bases separating them. Germline V lookup: CDR1 MNHEY, CDR2 SMNVEV (reference sequence). The CDR3 DNA sequence: TGTGCCAGCAGTTTCCGACAGTGGAGAAGATCTGAAAAACTGTTTTTT. Protein product: CASSFRQWRRSEKLFF. Full variable domain (missing parts from reference TRBV27 and TRBJ1-4): EAQVTQNPRYLITVTGKKLTVTCSQNMNHEYMSWYRQDPGLGLRQIYYSMNVEVTDKGDVPEGYKVSRKEKRNFPLILESPSPNQTSLYFCASSFRQWRRSEKLFFGSGTQLSVL.

This chain links TRBV6-6 with TRBJ1-4; 7 bases map to TRBD1. J gave up 8 bases and V 6 bases, and 9 bases lay outside the gene matches. CDR1 and CDR2 (germline): MNHNY, SVGAGI (reference sequence). The CDR3 runs 14 residues. CDR3 sequence (DNA): TGTGCCAGCAGCTCCGGGACAGTACGGGAAAAACTGTTTTTT. Translated: CASSSGTVREKLFF.

Concerning this clone: Compared with germline, one end of the junction differs, possibly owing to a read error. Other DNA sequences in the sample encode the same CDR3. The chain couples TRBV7-9 to TRBJ1-4, with 11 positions matching TRBD1. CDR3 length: 14 residues. In germline, CDR1 is SEHNR, CDR2 FQNEAQ (reference sequence). Here the CDR3 reads CASSRGTGGEKLFF. As DNA, the CDR3 is TGTGCCAGCAGCCGCGGGACAGGGGGGGAAAAGCTGTTTTTT. The full variable domain, rest sourced from reference TRBV7-9 and TRBJ1-4, is DTGVSQNPRHKITKRGQNVTFRCDPISEHNRLYWYRQTLGQGPEFLTYFQNEAQLEKSRLLSDRFSAERPKGSFSTLEIQRTEQGDSAMYLCASSRGTGGEKLFFGSGTQLSVL.

The V gene is TRBV7-8, the J gene TRBJ2-1; 12 positions agree with TRBD2. V was pared by 5 bases and J by 14 bases, with 10 bases of the junction left unmatched. Germline CDR1 SGHVS, CDR2 FQNEAQ. The CDR3 loop spans 14 amino acids. The CDR3 region has the DNA TGTGCCAGCAGCCGTGACCTTCTAGCGGGAGGGAAGTTCTTC. Amino acids: CASSRDLLAGGKFF.

The CDR3 sequence: CARDRAMNTEAFF. Here the CDR3 DNA reads TGTGCCAGAGACAGGGCCATGAACACTGAAGCTTTCTTT. This chain joins TRBV7-9 and TRBJ1-1; 7 bases agree with TRBD1. After removal of 9 bases from V and 0 bases from J, the junction contained 4 bases not matched to a gene. Germline V lookup: CDR1 SEHNR, CDR2 FQNEAQ (reference sequence). The CDR3 contains 13 residues.

The chain carries TRBV5-1 and TRBJ2-2; D is unclear. CDR3 length: 15 residues. Looked up from germline, CDR1 is SGHRS and CDR2 is YFSETQ. V was trimmed by 0 bases and J by 0 bases, leaving 6 bases between them. As DNA, the CDR3 is TGCGCCAGCAGCTTGGAGCTACCGAACACCGGGGAGCTGTTTTTT. Translated, it gives CASSLELPNTGELFF.

J is TRBJ2-1 and V is TRBV7-2, with 14 nucleotides matching TRBD2. Germline CDR1 and CDR2: SGHTA and FQGNSA. CDR3 size: 16 residues. Trimming took 4 bases from V and 10 from J; bases not matched to a gene: 9. In DNA form, the CDR3 reads TGTGCCAGCAGCTCCCGACTAGCGGGAGGGGCCAGGGAGCAGTTCTTC. It translates to CASSSRLAGGAREQFF.

J is TRBJ2-2 and V is TRBV10-3; 11 positions match TRBD1. The CDR3 has 17 amino acids. Losses at the gene ends were 7 bases for V and 3 bases for J; bases not matched to a gene: 10. Germline V gives CDR1 ENHRY, CDR2 SYGVKD. The chain's CDR3 is CAITQDRGRVDTGELFF. In DNA form, the CDR3 reads TGTGCCATCACCCAGGACAGGGGGCGTGTGGACACCGGGGAGCTGTTTTTT.

In regard to this clone: This may be a read error, as it is one base from a much larger clone. The chain employs TRBV5-4 and TRBJ2-7; 8 bases agree with TRBD1. The CDR3 runs 15 residues. The V gene's germline CDR1 is SGHNT and CDR2 YYREEE (reference sequence). J lost 3 bases, V lost 4 bases, and 9 bases had no gene match. The CDR3 bases are TGTGCCAGCAGCCCGGACGGACAGGGATACTACGAGCAGTACTTC. It codes for CASSPDGQGYYEQYF. The entire variable domain, with the rest obtained from reference TRBV5-4 and TRBJ2-7, is as follows: ETGVTQSPTHLIKTRGQQVTLRCSSQSGHNTVSWYQQALGQGPQFIFQYYREEENGRGNFPPRFSGLQFPNYSSELNVNALELDDSALYLCASSPDGQGYYEQYFGPGTRLTVT.

The genes are TRBV28 and TRBJ2-7, with TRBD1 identical over 7 bases. V dropped 7 bases and J dropped 2; count of bases not matched to a gene: 8. Germline loops: CDR1 MDHEN, CDR2 SYDVKM. This CDR3 region has 14 residues. Here the CDR3 reads CASNLRDRPYEQYV. DNA of the CDR3: TGTGCCAGCAATCTCCGGGACAGACCCTACGAGCAGTACGTC.

The chain links TRBV6-6 to TRBJ1-4; unclear D gene. This CDR3 has 16 amino acids. The V gene's germline CDR1 is MNHNY and CDR2 SVGAGI (reference sequence). V was cut by 7 bases and J by 7 bases, with 22 bases left in between. In DNA, the CDR3 is TGTGCCAGCACCAACACGGGCGGGGTCGCAGGTGAAAAACTGTTTTTT. Translated: CASTNTGGVAGEKLFF.

The genes are TRBV6-5 and TRBJ1-6; TRBD1 agrees at 10 bases. This CDR3 comprises 15 residues. Germline V gene sequence: CDR1 MNHEY, CDR2 SVGAGI. Unmatched junction bases numbered 9, after V lost 5 bases and J lost 11 bases. CDR3 DNA: TGTGCCAGCAGTATTACCGGGACAGGGGAAGCACCCCTCCACTTT. Its protein product is CASSITGTGEAPLHF.

This chain uses TRBV23-1 with TRBJ1-1; weak D call: TRBD1 (6 bases). TRBV23-1 is labeled an ORF, and its function is uncertain. This CDR3 is built from 14 residues. The V gene lost 1 base and the J gene lost 1 base, with 7 bases spanning the gap. CDR3 nucleotide sequence: TGCGCCAGCAGTCAATTGGACAGGAACACTGAAGCTTTCTTT. Protein sequence: CASSQLDRNTEAFF.

The chain uses TRBV28 and TRBJ1-3; 8 bases match TRBD1. The CDR3 has 14 amino acids. The germline V gene encodes CDR1 MDHEN and CDR2 SYDVKM. The trim removed 6 bases at V and 2 bases at J, leaving 3 bases unmatched. The CDR3, as DNA: TGTGCCAGCAGGGTACAGGGGGCTGGAAACACCATATATTTT. Protein: CASRVQGAGNTIYF.

The chain is built from TRBV29-1 and TRBJ2-5; 7 positions match TRBD2. CDR1 and CDR2 (germline): SQVTM, ANQGSEA. J gave up 5 bases and V 4 bases, and 7 bases lay outside the gene matches. The CDR3 loop spans 13 amino acids. CDR3 sequence: CSVVGNGRETQYF. In DNA form, the CDR3 reads TGCAGCGTTGTCGGGAACGGGAGGGAGACCCAGTACTTC. The full variable domain, in which reference TRBV29-1 and TRBJ2-5 provide the parts outside the CDR3, is SAVISQKPSRDICQRGTSLTIQCQVDSQVTMMFWYRQQPGQSLTLIATANQGSEATYESGFVIDKFPISRPNLTFSTLTVSNMSPEDSSIYLCSVVGNGRETQYFGPGTRLLVL.

As to this clone: Other nucleotide sequences in the sample specify the same CDR3. This chain connects TRBV5-1 to TRBJ2-6; 10 bases fit TRBD1. The V segment lost 0 bases and the J segment 1 base; nucleotides outside the gene matches: 7. Germline assignment: CDR1 SGHRS and CDR2 YFSETQ. The CDR3 spans 19 residues. In DNA, the CDR3 is TGCGCCAGCAGCTTGGGGACAGGGGGGAGCCTATCTGGGGCCAACGTCCTGACTTTC. Translation: CASSLGTGGSLSGANVLTF.

In this sample, this clone turned up once. This chain connects TRBV27 to TRBJ2-7, with D possibly being TRBD2 (6 bases). V was pared by 7 bases and J by 3 bases, with 19 bases between. This CDR3 region has 15 residues. Germline V gene lookup returns CDR1 MNHEY and CDR2 SMNVEV (reference sequence). DNA of the CDR3: TGTGCCAGCAATTCTCTCGGTGGGGGGAGCTACGAGCAGTACTTC. This sequence encodes CASNSLGGGSYEQYF.

The chain employs TRBV4-3 and TRBJ2-3; maybe TRBD1 (6 bases). In germline, CDR1 is LGHNA, CDR2 YSLEER. Trimming removed 4 bases from V and 6 bases from J, with 17 bases in between. CDR3 length: 15 residues. Here the CDR3 reads CASSPNRDWGDTQYF. CDR3 DNA: TGCGCCAGCAGCCCTAACAGGGATTGGGGGGATACGCAGTATTTT.

The chain couples TRBV27 to TRBJ2-7, with 7 bases identical to TRBD1. V dropped 8 bases and J dropped 2; count of bases not matched to a gene: 15. The V gene's germline CDR1 is MNHEY and CDR2 SMNVEV (reference sequence). The CDR3 extends over 16 amino acids. The CDR3 sequence: CASAPLGNRGTYEQYV. The CDR3, as DNA: TGTGCCAGCGCCCCGCTCGGGAACAGGGGAACCTACGAGCAGTACGTC.

The chain links TRBV12-5 to TRBJ1-3, with 8 nucleotides matching TRBD1. The CDR3 has 16 residues. Trimming removed 6 bases from V and 2 bases from J; junction bases left unmatched: 9. The germline CDR1 and CDR2 sequences are LGHNT and FRNRAP. The CDR3 region has the DNA TGTGCTAGTGGGAACCCACGACAGGGGACTGGAAACACCATATATTTT. Translating it yields CASGNPRQGTGNTIYF.

The chain couples TRBV7-2 to TRBJ2-1; perhaps TRBD1 as D (6 bases). Germline V gives CDR1 SGHTA, CDR2 FQGNSA. The CDR3 extends over 15 amino acids. Trimming took 3 bases from V and 2 from J, leaving 11 bases between them. The CDR3 region has the DNA TGTGCCAGCAGCTTCTCACAGGGCCCCTACAATGAGCAGTTCTTC. Protein product: CASSFSQGPYNEQFF. The full variable domain, completed using reference TRBV7-2 and TRBJ2-1, is GAGVSQSPSNKVTEKGKDVELRCDPISGHTALYWYRQSLGQGLEFLIYFQGNSAPDKSGLPSDRFSAERTGGSVSTLTIQRTQQEDSAVYLCASSFSQGPYNEQFFGPGTRLTVL.

The chain uses TRBV6-4 and TRBJ2-1; TRBD2 aligns across 14 bases. Germline assignment: CDR1 MRHNA and CDR2 SNTAGT. This CDR3 is built from 15 residues. V gave up 5 bases and J gave up 8 bases; unmatched junction bases: 5. The DNA for the CDR3 is TGTGCCAGCAGTCTAGGACTAGCGGGAGGTTATGAGCAGTTCTTC. This sequence encodes CASSLGLAGGYEQFF.

This chain uses TRBV6-5 with TRBJ2-3; 7 positions match TRBD2. Looked up from germline, CDR1 is MNHEY and CDR2 is SVGAGI. This CDR3 contains 16 residues. V shed 2 bases, J shed 3 bases, and the junction held 8 bases outside the gene matches. Here the CDR3 reads CASSYGGGGGTDTQYF. CDR3 sequence (DNA): TGTGCCAGCAGTTACGGAGGCGGGGGAGGGACAGATACGCAGTATTTT.

The chain joins TRBV5-1 to TRBJ1-1; TRBD1 matches 7 bases. The germline gives CDR1 SGHRS, CDR2 YFSETQ. This CDR3 contains 15 residues. V was clipped by 4 bases and J by 5 bases; unmatched bases: 11. DNA for the CDR3: TGCGCCAGCAGCCCCCCAGGGGGACAAAAAACTGAAGCTTTCTTT. This gives the protein CASSPPGGQKTEAFF.